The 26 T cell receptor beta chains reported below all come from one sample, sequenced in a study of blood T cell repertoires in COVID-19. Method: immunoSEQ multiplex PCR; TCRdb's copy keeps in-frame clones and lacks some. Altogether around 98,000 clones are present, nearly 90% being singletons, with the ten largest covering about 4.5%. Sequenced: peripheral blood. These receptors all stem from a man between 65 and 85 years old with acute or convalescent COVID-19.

The CDR3 nucleotides read TGTGCCAGCAGCTTTCGGCAGGGGGCAGACGGGGAGCTGTTTTTT. It encodes CASSFRQGADGELFF. This chain links TRBV7-9 with TRBJ2-2; 8 positions agree with TRBD1. The V gene's germline CDR1 is SEHNR and CDR2 FQNEAQ (reference sequence). The CDR3 runs 15 residues. The V and J ends lost 3 bases and 7 bases, in that order; junction bases with no gene match: 7.

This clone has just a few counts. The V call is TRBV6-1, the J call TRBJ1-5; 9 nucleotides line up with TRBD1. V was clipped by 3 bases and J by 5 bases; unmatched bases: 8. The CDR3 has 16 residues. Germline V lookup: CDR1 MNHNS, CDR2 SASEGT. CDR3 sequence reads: CASSEQTGGAHQPQHF. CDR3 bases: TGTGCCAGCAGTGAGCAGACAGGGGGGGCGCATCAGCCCCAGCATTTT.

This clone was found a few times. The CDR3 sequence: CASSQIRGLHGYTF. The CDR3, as DNA: TGTGCCAGCAGCCAGATCAGGGGGCTTCATGGCTACACCTTC. This chain joins TRBV11-2 and TRBJ1-2; 8 bases map to TRBD1. This CDR3 is 14 amino acids long. Germline CDR1 SGHAT, CDR2 FQNNGV. Losses at the gene ends were 5 bases for V and 6 bases for J; bases not matched to a gene: 8.

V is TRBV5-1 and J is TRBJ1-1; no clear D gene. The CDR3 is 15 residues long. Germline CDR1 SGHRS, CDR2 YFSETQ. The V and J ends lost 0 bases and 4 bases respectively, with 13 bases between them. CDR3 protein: CASSLAPGSSTEAFF. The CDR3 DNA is TGCGCCAGCAGCTTGGCCCCGGGGAGTAGCACTGAAGCTTTCTTT.

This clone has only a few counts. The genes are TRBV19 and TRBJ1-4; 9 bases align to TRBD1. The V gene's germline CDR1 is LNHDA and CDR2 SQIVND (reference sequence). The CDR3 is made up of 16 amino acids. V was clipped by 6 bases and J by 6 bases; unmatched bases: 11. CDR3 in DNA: TGTGCCAGTAGCTCCTCCAGCGGGACAGGGCATGAAAAACTGTTTTTT. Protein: CASSSSSGTGHEKLFF.

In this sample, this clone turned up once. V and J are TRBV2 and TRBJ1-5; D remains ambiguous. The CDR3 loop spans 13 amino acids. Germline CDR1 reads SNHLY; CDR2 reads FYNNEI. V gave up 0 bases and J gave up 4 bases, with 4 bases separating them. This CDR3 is CASSEAPNQPQHF. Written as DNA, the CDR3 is TGTGCCAGCAGTGAAGCCCCTAATCAGCCCCAGCATTTT. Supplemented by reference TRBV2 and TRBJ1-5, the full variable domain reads EPEVTQTPSHQVTQMGQEVILRCVPISNHLYFYWYRQILGQKVEFLVSFYNNEISEKSEIFDDQFSVERPDGSNFTLKIRSTKLEDSAMYFCASSEAPNQPQHFGDGTRLSIL.

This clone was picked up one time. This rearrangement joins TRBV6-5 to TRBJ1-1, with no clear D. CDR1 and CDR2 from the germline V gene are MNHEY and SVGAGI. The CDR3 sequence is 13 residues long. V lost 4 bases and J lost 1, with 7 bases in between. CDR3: CASSSTPNTEAFF. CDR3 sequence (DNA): TGTGCCAGCAGTTCCACACCGAACACTGAAGCTTTCTTT.

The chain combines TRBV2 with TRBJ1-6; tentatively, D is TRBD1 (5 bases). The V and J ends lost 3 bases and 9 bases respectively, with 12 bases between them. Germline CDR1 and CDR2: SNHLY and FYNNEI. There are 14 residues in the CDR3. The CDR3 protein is CASSELGRGSPLHF. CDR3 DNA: TGTGCCAGCAGTGAGTTGGGGCGGGGTTCACCCCTCCACTTT.

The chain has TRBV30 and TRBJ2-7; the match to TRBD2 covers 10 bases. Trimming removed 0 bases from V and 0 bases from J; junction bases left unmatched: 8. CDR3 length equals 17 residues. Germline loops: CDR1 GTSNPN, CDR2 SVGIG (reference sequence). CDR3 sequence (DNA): TGTGCCTGGAGTGTACTAGCGGGGCCTTCGAGCTCCTACGAGCAGTACTTC. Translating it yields CAWSVLAGPSSSYEQYF. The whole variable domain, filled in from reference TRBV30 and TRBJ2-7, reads SQTIHQWPATLVQPVGSPLSLECTVEGTSNPNLYWYRQAAGRGLQLLFYSVGIGQISSEVPQNLSASRPQDRQFILSSKKLLLSDSGFYLCAWSVLAGPSSSYEQYFGPGTRLTVT.

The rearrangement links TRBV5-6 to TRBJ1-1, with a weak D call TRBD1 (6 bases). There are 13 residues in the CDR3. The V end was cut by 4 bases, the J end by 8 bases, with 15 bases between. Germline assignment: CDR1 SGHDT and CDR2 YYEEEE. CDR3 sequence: CASSPGAGAEAFF. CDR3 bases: TGTGCCAGCAGCCCAGGGGCAGGGGCAGAAGCTTTCTTT.

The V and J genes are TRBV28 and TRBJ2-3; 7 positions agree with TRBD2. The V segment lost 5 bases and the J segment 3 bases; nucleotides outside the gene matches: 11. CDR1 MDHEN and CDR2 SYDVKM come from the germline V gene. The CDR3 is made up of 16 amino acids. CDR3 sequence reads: CASSREGAGPTDTQYF. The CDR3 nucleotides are TGTGCCAGCAGTAGGGAGGGAGCGGGACCTACAGATACGCAGTATTTT.

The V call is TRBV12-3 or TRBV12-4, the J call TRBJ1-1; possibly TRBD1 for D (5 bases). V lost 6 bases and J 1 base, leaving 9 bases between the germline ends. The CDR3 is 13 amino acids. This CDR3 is CASRPTENTEAFF. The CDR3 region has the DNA TGTGCCAGCAGGCCGACAGAGAACACTGAAGCTTTCTTT.

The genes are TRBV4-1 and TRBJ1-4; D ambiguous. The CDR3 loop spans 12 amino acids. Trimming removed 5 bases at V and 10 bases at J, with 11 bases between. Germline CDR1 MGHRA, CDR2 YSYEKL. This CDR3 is CASSNLEGKLFF. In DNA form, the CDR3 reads TGCGCCAGCAGCAACCTTGAGGGAAAACTGTTTTTT.

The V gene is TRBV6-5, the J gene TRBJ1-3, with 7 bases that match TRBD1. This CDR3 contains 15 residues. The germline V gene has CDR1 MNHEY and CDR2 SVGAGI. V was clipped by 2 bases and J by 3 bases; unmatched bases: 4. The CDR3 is CASSYQGTVGNTIYF. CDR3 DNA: TGTGCCAGCAGTTACCAAGGGACAGTTGGAAACACCATATATTTT.

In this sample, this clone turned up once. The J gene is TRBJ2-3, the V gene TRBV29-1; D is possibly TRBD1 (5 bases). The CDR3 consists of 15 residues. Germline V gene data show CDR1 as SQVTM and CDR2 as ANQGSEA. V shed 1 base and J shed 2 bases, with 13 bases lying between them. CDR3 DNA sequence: TGCAGCGTTGAAGGTATCAGGGCGCACACAGATACGCAGTATTTT. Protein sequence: CSVEGIRAHTDTQYF.

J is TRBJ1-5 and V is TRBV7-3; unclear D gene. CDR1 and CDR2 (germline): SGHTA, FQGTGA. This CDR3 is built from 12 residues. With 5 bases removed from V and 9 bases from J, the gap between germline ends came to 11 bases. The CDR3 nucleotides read TGTGCCAGCAGCCCCGAGAAGCGGCCCCAGCATTTT. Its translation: CASSPEKRPQHF.

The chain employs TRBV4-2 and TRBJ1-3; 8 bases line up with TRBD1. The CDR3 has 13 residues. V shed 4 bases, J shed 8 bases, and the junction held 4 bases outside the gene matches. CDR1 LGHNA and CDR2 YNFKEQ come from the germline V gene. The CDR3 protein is CASSPTGADTIYF. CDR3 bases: TGTGCCAGCAGCCCGACAGGGGCGGACACCATATATTTT.

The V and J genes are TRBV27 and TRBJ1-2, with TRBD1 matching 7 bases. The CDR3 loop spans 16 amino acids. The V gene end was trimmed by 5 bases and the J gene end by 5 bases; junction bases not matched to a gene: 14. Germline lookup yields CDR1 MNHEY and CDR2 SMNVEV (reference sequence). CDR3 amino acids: CASSPATGQAGYGYTF. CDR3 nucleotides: TGTGCCAGCAGTCCCGCGACAGGGCAGGCGGGATATGGCTACACCTTC.

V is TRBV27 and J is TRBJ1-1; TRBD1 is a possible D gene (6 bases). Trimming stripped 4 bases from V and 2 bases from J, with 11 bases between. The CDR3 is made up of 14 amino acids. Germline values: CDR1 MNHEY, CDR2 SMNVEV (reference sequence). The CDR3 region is CASSSAQGNTEAFF. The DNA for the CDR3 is TGTGCCAGCAGTTCGGCACAGGGTAACACTGAAGCTTTCTTT.

CDR3 nucleotide sequence: TGTGCCAGCAGCGTAGGGGACAGGGGGATCGGGGAGCTGTTTTTT. It specifies CASSVGDRGIGELFF. The chain combines TRBV9 with TRBJ2-2; 11 positions match TRBD1. This CDR3 is 15 amino acids long. V dropped 0 bases and J dropped 7; count of bases not matched to a gene: 2. Germline V gene sequence: CDR1 SGDLS, CDR2 YYNGEE.

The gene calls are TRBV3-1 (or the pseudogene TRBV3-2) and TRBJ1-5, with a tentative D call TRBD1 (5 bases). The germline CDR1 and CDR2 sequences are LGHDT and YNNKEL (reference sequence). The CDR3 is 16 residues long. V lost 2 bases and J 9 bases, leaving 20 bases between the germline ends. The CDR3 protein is CASSQSADRPISPQHF. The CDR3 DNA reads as TGTGCCAGCAGCCAATCCGCAGACAGACCCATTTCGCCCCAGCATTTT.

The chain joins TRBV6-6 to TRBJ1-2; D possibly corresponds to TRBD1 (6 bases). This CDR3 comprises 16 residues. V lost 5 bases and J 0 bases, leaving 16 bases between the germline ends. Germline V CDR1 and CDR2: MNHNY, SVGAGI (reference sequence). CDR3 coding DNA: TGTGCCAGCAGTGGATGGACAGCGTCTACTAACTATGGCTACACCTTC. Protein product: CASSGWTASTNYGYTF.

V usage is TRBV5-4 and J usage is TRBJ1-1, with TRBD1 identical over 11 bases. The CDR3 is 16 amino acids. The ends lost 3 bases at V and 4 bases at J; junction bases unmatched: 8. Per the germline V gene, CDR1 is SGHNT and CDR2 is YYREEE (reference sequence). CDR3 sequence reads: CASSSRDRGSFTEAFF. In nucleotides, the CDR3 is TGTGCCAGCAGCTCCCGGGACAGGGGGAGTTTCACTGAAGCTTTCTTT.

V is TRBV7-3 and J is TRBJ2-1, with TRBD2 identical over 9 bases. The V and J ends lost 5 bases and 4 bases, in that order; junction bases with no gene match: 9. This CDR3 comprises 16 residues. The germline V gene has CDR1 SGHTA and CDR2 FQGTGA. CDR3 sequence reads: CASSPDGLASYNEQFF. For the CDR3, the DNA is TGTGCCAGCAGCCCAGATGGACTAGCGTCTTACAATGAGCAGTTCTTC. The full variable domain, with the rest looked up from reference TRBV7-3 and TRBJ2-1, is GAGVSQTPSNKVTEKGKYVELRCDPISGHTALYWYRQSLGQGPEFLIYFQGTGAADDSGLPNDRFFAVRPEGSVSTLKIQRTERGDSAVYLCASSPDGLASYNEQFFGPGTRLTVL.

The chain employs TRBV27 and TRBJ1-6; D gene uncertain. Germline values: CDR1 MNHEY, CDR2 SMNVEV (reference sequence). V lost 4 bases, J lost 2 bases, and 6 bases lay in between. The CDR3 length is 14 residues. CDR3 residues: CASSYQTYNSPLHF. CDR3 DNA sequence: TGTGCCAGCAGTTACCAGACCTATAATTCACCCCTCCACTTT.

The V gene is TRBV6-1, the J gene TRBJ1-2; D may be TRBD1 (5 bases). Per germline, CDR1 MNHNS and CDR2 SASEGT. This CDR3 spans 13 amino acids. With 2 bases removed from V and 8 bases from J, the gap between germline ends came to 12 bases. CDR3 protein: CASSERGGSGYTF. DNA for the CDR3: TGTGCCAGCAGTGAACGGGGGGGGTCCGGCTACACCTTC.